This is a list of T cell receptor beta chains from one sample in a study of T cell therapy after organ transplantation. Their target antigens are unknown. The protocol was immunoSEQ multiplex PCR, while the TCRdb copy is restricted to in-frame clones and leaves out a portion. The repertoire has about 19,000 clones, 81% of them found once; the top ten carry 9.2%. The material was CD8+ T cells from blood, obtained after autologous CMV-specific T cell therapy. These TCRs come from a human patient who had received a solid organ transplant and had CMV disease. The graft donor may have contributed some T cells. CDR3s include the opening cysteine and the closing phenylalanine or tryptophan. A D gene is named only where the DNA matches it firmly. Expanded clones are given a class, and other clones once, few, many or no size at all.

clone_size j_call d_call v_call cdr3_aa cdr3_nt
- TRBJ1-5 - TRBV6-5 CASNGGRRNQPQHF TGTGCCAGCAACGGGGGAAGGCGCAATCAGCCCCAGCATTTT
- TRBJ1-4 - TRBV27 CASSWVATNEKLFF TGTGCCAGCAGTTGGGTTGCAACTAATGAAAAACTGTTTTTT
- TRBJ2-1 - TRBV27 CASSLNAMSSYNEQFF TGTGCCAGCAGTTTAAATGCGATGAGCTCCTACAATGAGCAGTTCTTC
- TRBJ2-3 TRBD1 TRBV19 CASSLYRGDTQYF TGTGCCAGTAGTTTATACAGGGGGGATACGCAGTATTTT
- TRBJ2-3 - TRBV6-4 CASSDSTGTDTQYF TGTGCCAGCAGTGACTCTACGGGGACAGATACGCAGTATTTT
- TRBJ1-5 TRBD1 TRBV30 CAWGRGPDNQPQHF TGTGCCTGGGGGAGGGGGCCGGACAATCAGCCCCAGCATTTT
- TRBJ2-3 - TRBV7-9 CASSNLGRGTDTQYF TGTGCCAGCAGCAACCTCGGGCGTGGCACAGATACGCAGTATTTT
- TRBJ2-2 - TRBV5-6 CASSLIRNTGELFF TGTGCCAGCAGCTTGATCAGGAACACCGGGGAGCTGTTTTTT
- TRBJ2-5 - TRBV19 CASSSGASSQETQYF TGTGCCAGTAGTTCAGGAGCCAGTTCCCAAGAGACCCAGTACTTC
- TRBJ1-4 - TRBV27 CASSPGGGPGKLFF TGTGCCAGCAGCCCAGGAGGGGGGCCTGGAAAACTGTTTTTT
- TRBJ2-3 TRBD2 TRBV10-3 CAISDPGGGTDTQYF TGTGCCATCAGTGATCCTGGGGGGGGGACAGATACGCAGTATTTT
once TRBJ1-2 TRBD1 TRBV7-9 CASSPGTGLFGYTF TGTGCCAGCAGCCCGGGGACAGGCCTCTTTGGCTACACCTTC
large TRBJ1-1 TRBD1 TRBV4-3 CASSPWGTGDLNTEAFF TGCGCCAGCAGCCCATGGGGGACAGGGGACTTGAACACTGAAGCTTTCTTT
- TRBJ2-6 - TRBV4-2 CASSQDSNSGANVLTF TGTGCCAGCAGCCAGGACAGTAACTCTGGGGCCAACGTCCTGACTTTC